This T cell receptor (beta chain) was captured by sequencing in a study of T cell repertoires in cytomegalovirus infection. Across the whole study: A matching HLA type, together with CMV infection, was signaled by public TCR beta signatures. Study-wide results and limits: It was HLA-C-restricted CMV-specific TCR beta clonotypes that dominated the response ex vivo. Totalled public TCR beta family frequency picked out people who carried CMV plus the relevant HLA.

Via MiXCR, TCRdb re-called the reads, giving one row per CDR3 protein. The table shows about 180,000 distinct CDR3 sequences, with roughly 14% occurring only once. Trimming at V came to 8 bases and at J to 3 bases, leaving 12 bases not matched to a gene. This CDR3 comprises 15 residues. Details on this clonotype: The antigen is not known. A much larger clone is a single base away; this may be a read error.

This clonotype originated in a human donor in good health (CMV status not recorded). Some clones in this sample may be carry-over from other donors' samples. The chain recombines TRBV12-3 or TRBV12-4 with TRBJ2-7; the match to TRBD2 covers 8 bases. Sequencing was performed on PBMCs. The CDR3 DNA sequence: TGTGCCAGCGGTGAACTCGGGAGGGCCGACTACGAGCAGTACTTC. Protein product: CASGELGRADYEQYF.